The 7 T cell receptor beta chains below come from one sample, sequenced in a study of breast tumors, draining lymph nodes, adjacent tissues. TCRdb used MiXCR to reprocess the multiplex PCR reads, holding one entry per CDR3 protein. This table holds under 300,000 distinct CDR3 sequences, 30% to 35% found once. Breast cancer patients provided tissue from their axillary draining lymph nodes. The sequenced material came from axillary lymph node tissue. The receptors here all came from a female donor with breast cancer. Some clones in this sample may be carry-over from other donors' samples.

This clonotype was picked up many times. This sequence joins TRBV5-6 and TRBJ1-4; D is ambiguous. The V end lost 2 bases, the J end lost 2 bases, and 10 bases lay between the germline ends. Germline CDR1 SGHDT, CDR2 YYEEEE. CDR3 length equals 15 residues. The DNA for the CDR3 is TGTGCCAGCAGCTTATTTTCCGCGACTAATGAAAAACTGTTTTTT. The encoded protein is CASSLFSATNEKLFF.

This clonotype was observed at least ten times. This chain uses TRBV6-2 or TRBV6-3 with TRBJ1-5; no definite D call. The CDR3 consists of 15 residues. CDR1 is MNHEY and CDR2 is SVGEGT in the germline V gene. V lost 8 bases and J 0 bases, leaving 14 bases between the germline ends. Here the CDR3 reads CASFRGGDSNQPQHF. The CDR3, as DNA: TGTGCCAGCTTCAGAGGAGGTGATAGCAATCAGCCCCAGCATTTT.

This chain joins TRBV29-1 and TRBJ1-1, with 7 nucleotides matching TRBD1. The germline V gene encodes CDR1 SQVTM and CDR2 ANQGSEA. Trimming cost V 5 bases and J 4 bases; bases outside gene matches: 7. The CDR3 has 13 amino acids. CDR3 region: CSVSGQAVTEAFF. The CDR3 DNA sequence: TGCAGCGTTTCCGGACAGGCAGTCACTGAAGCTTTCTTT.

Written as DNA, the CDR3 is TGCGCCAGCAGCTTGGCCCCGGGAGGGGGCTTTTCCTACAATGAGCAGTTCTTC. It is translated as CASSLAPGGGFSYNEQFF. This chain joins TRBV5-1 and TRBJ2-1; D possibly corresponds to TRBD2 (8 bases). The ends were cut back, 0 bases at V and 1 base at J, with 17 bases in the middle. The germline CDR1 and CDR2 sequences are SGHRS and YFSETQ. This CDR3 contains 18 residues.

This clonotype showed up many times. The chain links TRBV14 to TRBJ2-1; perhaps TRBD2 as D (5 bases). Trimming removed 1 base at V and 0 bases at J, with 16 bases between. CDR3 size: 18 residues. The germline gives CDR1 SGHDN, CDR2 FVKESK. CDR3 DNA sequence: TGTGCCAGCAGCCAAGCCCTCCTAGCAGGTAGCTCCTACAATGAGCAGTTCTTC. Its protein product is CASSQALLAGSSYNEQFF.

This clonotype was counted ten times or more. The chain recombines TRBV12-3 or TRBV12-4 with TRBJ2-2; D may be TRBD2 (5 bases). V lost 3 bases to trimming and J lost 6 bases, with 8 bases between them. This CDR3 has 13 residues. This CDR3 is CASSFTRPGELFF. DNA for the CDR3: TGTGCCAGCAGTTTCACTAGGCCCGGGGAGCTGTTTTTT.

The chain is built from TRBV9 and TRBJ1-2, with 12 bases that match TRBD1. In germline, CDR1 is SGDLS, CDR2 YYNGEE. The CDR3 has 15 residues. V shed 3 bases and J 7 bases; nucleotides not matched to a gene: 7. CDR3: CASSAGTGGVGGYTF. CDR3 bases: TGTGCCAGCAGCGCCGGGACAGGGGGCGTAGGTGGCTACACCTTC.